This TCR beta chain was retrieved from a study of cytomegalovirus exposure and HLA in healthy donors. As for the study in general: Among about 380 genotyped donors, around 77% fell in the Caucasian-associated ancestry cluster.

With 60 Vbeta and 13 Jbeta primers, the PCR was carried out. TCRdb's table, derived via immunoSEQ multiplex PCR, lists solely in-frame clones and lacks some. The sample includes 120,000 or so clones, 80% of them seen just once. This clone was observed a single time. The sample taken for sequencing was PBMCs. This sequence was found in a man aged 25-40 years in good health and CMV-seronegative.

This chain's CDR3 is CASSLDISAANYGYTF. The CDR3 DNA sequence: TGTGCCAGCAGCTTGGACATCTCGGCGGCCAACTATGGCTACACCTTC. The V gene is TRBV5-4, the J gene TRBJ1-2, with D unresolved. Germline V lookup: CDR1 SGHNT, CDR2 YYREEE (reference sequence). With 0 bases removed from V and 2 bases from J, the gap between germline ends came to 14 bases. The CDR3 extends over 16 amino acids. The full variable domain, completed using reference TRBV5-4 and TRBJ1-2, is ETGVTQSPTHLIKTRGQQVTLRCSSQSGHNTVSWYQQALGQGPQFIFQYYREEENGRGNFPPRFSGLQFPNYSSELNVNALELDDSALYLCASSLDISAANYGYTFGSGTRLTVV.